The present T cell receptor beta chain was sequenced within a study of T cells in Graves' hyperthyroidism and ophthalmopathy. Germline lookup yields CDR1 ENHRY and CDR2 SYGVKD. V lost 4 bases to trimming and J lost 3 bases, with 16 bases between them. This CDR3 is 16 amino acids long. The CDR3 regions of TCR beta were amplified from RNA transcripts. Using the HTBI primer set, a first-round RT-PCR was run on the TCR CDR3. Using its own MiXCR run on the multiplex PCR reads, TCRdb lists one record per CDR3 protein. The table includes hundreds of thousands of distinct CDR3 sequences, just under 45% detected once. Exclusion of patients followed from uncontrolled infection, other autoimmune disease, pregnancy or lactation. Diagnosing involved the use of clinical symptoms, serum thyroxine and TRAb, thyroid ultrasound and orbital computed tomography.

Specimen: peripheral blood or thyroid tissue (not recorded which). V gene TRBV10-3 combines with J gene TRBJ1-3; TRBD1 is a possible D gene (5 bases). This TCR derives from an adult man with Graves' disease, either hyperthyroidism or ophthalmopathy (not recorded which). The CDR3 is CAISVEGMGYGNTIYF. In DNA, the CDR3 is TGTGCCATCAGTGTGGAGGGGATGGGCTATGGAAACACCATATATTTT.